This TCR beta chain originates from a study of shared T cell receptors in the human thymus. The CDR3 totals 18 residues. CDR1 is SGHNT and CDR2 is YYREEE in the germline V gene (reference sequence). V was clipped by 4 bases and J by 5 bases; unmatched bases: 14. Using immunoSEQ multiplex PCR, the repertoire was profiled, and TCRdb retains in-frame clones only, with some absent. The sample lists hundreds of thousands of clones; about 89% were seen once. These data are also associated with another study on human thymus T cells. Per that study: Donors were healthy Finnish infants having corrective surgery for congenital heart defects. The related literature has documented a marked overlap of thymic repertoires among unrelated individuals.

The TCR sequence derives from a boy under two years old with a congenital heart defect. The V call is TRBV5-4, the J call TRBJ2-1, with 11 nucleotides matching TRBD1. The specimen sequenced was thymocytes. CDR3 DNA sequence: TGTGCCAGCAGCGGGACAGGGGGTGAGAATAGCATAAACAATGAGCAGTTCTTC. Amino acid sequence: CASSGTGGENSINNEQFF.